This TCR beta chain was retrieved from a study of PD-1 blockade in classical Hodgkin lymphoma. Deletions cut 0 bases from V and 6 bases from J, with 8 bases between. CDR3 length: 14 residues. Germline V CDR1 and CDR2: SGHNT, YENEEA. The count of this clone is one. The target antigen is unknown. Overall study findings and caveats: Nothing has yet pinned down what causes the repertoire differences, possibly disease activity or prior therapy. Reported baseline diversity: healthy donors highest, relapsed/refractory patients lowest.

The repertoire was sequenced with immunoSEQ multiplex PCR; TCRdb's copy has only in-frame clones and lacks some. This sample has about 24,000 clones, with under 95% found just once. Time point reported: newly diagnosed, previously untreated cHL patient sample. Investigators isolated CD4+ T cells from thawed PBMCs through magnetic negative selection. PBMCs from untreated, newly diagnosed classical Hodgkin lymphoma were comparison samples. The receptor's source is a human donor with classical Hodgkin lymphoma. V and J are TRBV11-3 and TRBJ2-2; D ambiguous. Input material: CD4+ T cells from blood. The CDR3 sequence: CASSLESVAGELFF. The CDR3 region has the DNA TGTGCCAGCAGCTTAGAGTCTGTGGCCGGGGAGCTGTTTTTT.